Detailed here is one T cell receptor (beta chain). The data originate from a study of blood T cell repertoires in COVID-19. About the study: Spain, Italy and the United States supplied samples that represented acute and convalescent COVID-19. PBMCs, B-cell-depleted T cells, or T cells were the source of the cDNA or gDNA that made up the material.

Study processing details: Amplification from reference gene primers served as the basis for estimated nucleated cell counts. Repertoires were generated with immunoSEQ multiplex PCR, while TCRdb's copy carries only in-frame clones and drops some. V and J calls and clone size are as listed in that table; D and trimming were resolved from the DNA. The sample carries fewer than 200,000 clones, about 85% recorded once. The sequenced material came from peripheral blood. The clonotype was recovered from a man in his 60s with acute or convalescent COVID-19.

The CDR3 is CASSADRGPQPQHF. The CDR3 DNA sequence: TGTGCCAGTAGTGCCGACAGGGGGCCTCAGCCCCAGCATTTT. The chain employs TRBV19 and TRBJ1-5; TRBD1 aligns across 10 bases. This CDR3 is 14 amino acids long. Losses at the gene ends were 5 bases for V and 6 bases for J; bases not matched to a gene: 4. Germline V gene data show CDR1 as LNHDA and CDR2 as SQIVND (reference sequence).